This T cell receptor (beta chain) emerged from a study of identical twins. MiXCR, applied by TCRdb to the 5' RACE reads, yields one record per CDR3 protein. The sample records roughly 630,000 distinct CDR3 sequences, around 7.5% being singletons. These sequences were also reported in another study, on yellow fever vaccine responses in identical twins.

The sequenced sample was PBMCs. This clonotype was sampled from a woman aged 18-35 years in good health.

CDR3 in amino acids: CASSVGDRPNQPQHF. The CDR3 nucleotides read TGTGCCAGCAGCGTAGGGGACAGACCCAATCAGCCCCAGCATTTT. The chain carries TRBV9 and TRBJ1-5; TRBD1 aligns across 7 bases. CDR1 SGDLS and CDR2 YYNGEE come from the germline V gene. This CDR3 is built from 15 residues. V gave up 0 bases and J gave up 3 bases; unmatched junction bases: 3.